This TCR beta chain was recorded in a study of breast tumors, draining lymph nodes, adjacent tissues. Broader study findings: Luminal-like breast cancer showed significantly higher tumor–nontumor repertoire similarity than basal-like. Tumor TCR diversity was below lymph nodes but above nontumor tissue. Most tumor T cells seemingly derive from lymph node, then expand in tumor. Tumor T cell lymph node origin was a supported hypothesis, not proven.

Trimming removed 5 bases from V and 2 bases from J, with 16 bases in between. This CDR3 is built from 15 residues. The germline gives CDR1 SGHNT, CDR2 YYREEE (reference sequence). Axillary draining lymph nodes of breast cancer patients supplied the node samples. This clonotype was counted at least ten times. Its antigen is currently unknown. In TCRdb, the multiplex PCR reads were re-called with MiXCR into one record per CDR3 protein. Of 130,000 or so distinct CDR3 sequences listed, approximately 21% are singletons. The origin of this receptor is a female donor with breast cancer. Some clones in this sample may be carry-over from other donors' samples. The chain joins TRBV5-4 to TRBJ1-2; D ambiguous. The material sequenced was axillary lymph node tissue. CDR3 in DNA: TGTGCCAGCAGTCCACATTCAGCCTCAAACTATGGCTACACCTTC. Its protein product is CASSPHSASNYGYTF. Variable domain in full (rest from reference TRBV5-4 and TRBJ1-2): ETGVTQSPTHLIKTRGQQVTLRCSSQSGHNTVSWYQQALGQGPQFIFQYYREEENGRGNFPPRFSGLQFPNYSSELNVNALELDDSALYLCASSPHSASNYGYTFGSGTRLTVV.